This T cell receptor beta chain is from a study of cytomegalovirus exposure and HLA in healthy donors. PCR employed 60 Vbeta and 13 Jbeta primers. The assay was immunoSEQ multiplex PCR, and TCRdb's table has in-frame clones only and misses some. The sample shows roughly 120,000 clones, 60% to 80% of them seen only once. Germline CDR1 is SGHDN and CDR2 is FVKESK. Trimming removed 3 bases from V and 0 bases from J, with 9 bases in between. The CDR3 loop spans 15 amino acids. The genes are TRBV14 and TRBJ2-1; D is ambiguous. Sequenced: PBMCs. This receptor was taken from a man in his forties or fifties in good health and CMV-seropositive. CDR3 bases: TGTGCCAGCAGCCAGGGCGTCCGCTCCTACAATGAGCAGTTCTTC. Protein product: CASSQGVRSYNEQFF.